This T cell receptor (beta chain) was recovered during a study of T cells after yellow fever vaccination. For the study at large: Where fractions had low cell numbers, libraries were prepared from them with the SMART-Seq v4 Ultra Low Input RNA kit. Study observations and caveats: Researchers cautioned that FACS-sorted repertoires could harbor abundant clonotypes contaminating from the bulk population.

This clonotype appeared many times. There are 15 residues in the CDR3. Germline V gives CDR1 KGHSH, CDR2 LQKENI. Deletions cut 3 bases from V and 1 base from J, with 9 bases between. A universal primer site and UMIs were added as TCR cDNA was made by 5'RACE template switching. TCRdb reanalysed the 5' RACE reads using MiXCR and keeps one entry per CDR3 protein. The sample lists under 55,000 distinct CDR3 sequences, about 6.8% occurring once. The chain recombines TRBV18 with TRBJ2-2; perhaps TRBD1 as D (6 bases). Source: CD8+ T cells not binding an NS4B(214-222) dextramer, sorted from PBMCs, taken 45 days after the yellow fever booster vaccination. This clonotype was obtained from a man aged 30 to 45 who received the YFV17D yellow fever vaccine. The CDR3 region is CASSPPTGNTGELFF. The CDR3 DNA reads TGTGCCAGCTCACCCCCGACAGGGAACACCGGGGAGCTGTTTTTT.